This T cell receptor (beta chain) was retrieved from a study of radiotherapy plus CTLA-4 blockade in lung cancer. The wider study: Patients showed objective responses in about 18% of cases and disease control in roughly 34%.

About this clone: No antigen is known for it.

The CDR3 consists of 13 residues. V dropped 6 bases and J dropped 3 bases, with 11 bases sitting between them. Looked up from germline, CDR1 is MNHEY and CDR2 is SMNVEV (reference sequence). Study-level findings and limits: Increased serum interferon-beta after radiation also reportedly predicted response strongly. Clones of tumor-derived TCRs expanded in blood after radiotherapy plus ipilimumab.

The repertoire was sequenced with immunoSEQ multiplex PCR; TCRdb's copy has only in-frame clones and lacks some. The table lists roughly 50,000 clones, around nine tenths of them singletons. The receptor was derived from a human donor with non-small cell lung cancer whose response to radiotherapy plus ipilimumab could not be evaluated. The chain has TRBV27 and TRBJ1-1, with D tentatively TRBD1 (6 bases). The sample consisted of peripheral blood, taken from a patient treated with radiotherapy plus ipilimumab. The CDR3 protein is CASRRGGDTEAFF. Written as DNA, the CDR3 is TGTGCCAGCAGGAGGGGGGGGGACACTGAAGCTTTCTTT.